A single sample is the source of the 10 T cell receptor beta chains below, sequenced in a study of read filtering for tumor transcriptome and immune sequencing. From approximately 430 ng of RNA, a library with molecular barcoded alpha/delta and beta/gamma adaptors was made. One entry per CDR3 protein, called by TCRdb with MiXCR from the reads. This table has roughly 41,000 distinct CDR3 sequences, around 13% appearing once. Sequences were obtained from a population of CD138-negative cells sorted from bone marrow. The source is a donor over 35 with multiple myeloma.

This clonotype showed up many times. This rearrangement joins TRBV20-1 to TRBJ1-5; no firm D call. The CDR3 is 14 amino acids. The germline V and J ends were trimmed by 6 bases and 0 bases, with 12 bases remaining between them. Germline lookup yields CDR1 DFQATT and CDR2 SNEGSKA (reference sequence). CDR3 in DNA: TGCAGTGCCCGGATGGGGAATAGCAATCAGCCCCAGCATTTT. Protein product: CSARMGNSNQPQHF.

The chain recombines TRBV20-1 with TRBJ2-3; 10 bases map to TRBD2. The CDR3 extends over 16 amino acids. In germline, CDR1 is DFQATT, CDR2 SNEGSKA (reference sequence). Losses at the gene ends were 4 bases for V and 3 bases for J; bases not matched to a gene: 10. In DNA form, the CDR3 reads TGCAGTGCTAAAGATAGCGGGAGGATGGAGACAGATACGCAGTATTTT. It specifies CSAKDSGRMETDTQYF.

This clonotype was picked up many times. This chain links TRBV20-1 with TRBJ2-1; maybe TRBD2 (6 bases). The ends were cut back, 6 bases at V and 3 bases at J, with 21 bases in the middle. The germline V gene encodes CDR1 DFQATT and CDR2 SNEGSKA (reference sequence). The CDR3 is made up of 16 amino acids. The CDR3 DNA is TGCAGTGCCGCCCCGATAGCAAGCGGGCTCTACAATGAGCAGTTCTTC. It is translated as CSAAPIASGLYNEQFF.

In its sample, this clonotype was seen once. The missing conserved phenylalanine or tryptophan at the end of this CDR3 makes a read error likely. The rearrangement links TRBV7-9 to TRBJ1-4; a possible D gene is TRBD1 (6 bases). Germline lookup yields CDR1 SEHNR and CDR2 FQNEAQ (reference sequence). The CDR3 spans 13 residues. The CDR3 DNA sequence: TGTGCCAGCAGAACAACAGGGAATGAAGAACTGTTTTCT. Translating it yields CASRTTGNEELFS.

This clonotype showed up many times. The chain has TRBV12-3 or TRBV12-4 and TRBJ1-1; a weak D match, TRBD1 (6 bases). V lost 8 bases and J lost 0, with 13 bases in between. This CDR3 has 14 amino acids. The CDR3, as DNA: TGTGCCAGCCCCCTCAGGGGAATGAACACTGAAGCTTTCTTT. Protein sequence: CASPLRGMNTEAFF.

There are a few counts of this clonotype. One base away lies a much larger clone, so this may be a sequencing read error. This rearrangement joins TRBV5-1 to TRBJ2-1, with 8 bases lining up with TRBD2. The V gene's germline CDR1 is SGHRS and CDR2 YFSETQ. CDR3 size: 16 residues. The CDR3 nucleotides are TGCGCCAGCAGCTTAATCAGCGGGAGTATATACAATGGGCAGTTCTTC. This encodes CASSLISGSIYNGQFF.

This clonotype was seen more than once but under ten times. In this CDR3 the conserved last residue, phenylalanine or tryptophan, is missing, so a read error is likely. The rearrangement links TRBV7-8 to TRBJ1-1; D is ambiguous. Per germline, CDR1 SGHVS and CDR2 FQNEAQ. This CDR3 contains 14 residues. CDR3 residues: CANSLSDDWTEAFS. The CDR3 DNA follows: TGTGCCAACAGCTTATCGGACGATTGGACTGAAGCTTTCTCT.

This clonotype was seen many times. This rearrangement joins TRBV3-1 to TRBJ1-1, with a weak D call TRBD1 (5 bases). The germline V gene has CDR1 LGHDT and CDR2 YNNKEL (reference sequence). The CDR3 spans 14 residues. Trimming took 1 base from V and 1 from J, leaving 7 bases between them. The CDR3 DNA is TGTGCCAGCAGCCAAGCCGGGGGGAACACTGAAGCTTTCTTT. Translation gives CASSQAGGNTEAFF.

Ten or more counts support this clonotype. The rearrangement joins TRBV19 to TRBJ1-5; D is possibly TRBD1 (6 bases). CDR1 is LNHDA, CDR2 SQIVND, per germline (reference sequence). V was cut by 5 bases and J by 3 bases, with 11 bases left in between. The CDR3 is 14 amino acids. The CDR3 loop is CASSRTDFNQPQHF. CDR3 sequence (DNA): TGTGCCAGTAGTCGGACAGACTTCAATCAGCCCCAGCATTTT.

Comment on this clonotype: This likely traces to a read error, being one base from a far larger clone. The V call is TRBV6-2 or TRBV6-3, the J call TRBJ2-1, with D hard to call. The germline CDR1 and CDR2 sequences are MNHEY and SVGEGT. The CDR3 has 15 amino acids. In nucleotides, the CDR3 is TGTGCCAGCAGTCCGGACGGATCGACCGCCAATAAGCAGTTCTTC. It translates to CASSPDGSTANKQFF.